This paragraph reports one T cell receptor beta chain. Its antigen is as yet unknown. TCRdb's table, derived via immunoSEQ multiplex PCR, lists solely in-frame clones and lacks some. Of around 99,000 clones listed, about nine tenths were seen once; the top ten hold 4.5% to 5.5%. The CDR3 length is 13 residues. Per germline, CDR1 LNHNV and CDR2 YYDKDF (reference sequence). V lost 5 bases and J lost 0, with 8 bases in between. The data were taken from a study of T cell responses to AZD1222 COVID-19 vaccine. Regarding the study as a whole: With two AZD1222 doses given, Spike-specific TCR breadth and depth both rose. Unmutated variant regions are reportedly targeted by nearly half of spike-specific TCRs. Seropositive at baseline were only a handful of AZD1222 recipients.

The J gene is TRBJ2-7, the V gene TRBV15; D is perhaps TRBD2 (5 bases). Sequencing used peripheral blood, obtained on day 0 of AZD1222 vaccination. This receptor was identified in an adult in good health. CDR3 sequence reads: CATSGSLSYEQYF. CDR3 in DNA: TGTGCCACCAGCGGGAGCCTCTCCTACGAGCAGTACTTC.